This passage covers 16 T cell receptor beta chains from one sample sequenced in a study of OX40 agonist ivuxolimab in advanced cancers. The data were produced by immunoSEQ multiplex PCR, yet TCRdb's version contains in-frame clones alone and is incomplete. The data contain about 150,000 clones, approximately 94% of them singletons. The specimen comprised CD4+ or CD8+ T cells sorted from blood, sampled in a trial of the OX40 agonist ivuxolimab. The receptors originated from an adult with an advanced solid tumor such as melanoma, head and neck, liver or kidney cancer.

The V gene is TRBV19, the J gene TRBJ2-6; D might be TRBD2 (5 bases). CDR1 is LNHDA, CDR2 SQIVND, per germline (reference sequence). The CDR3 loop spans 17 amino acids. With 2 bases removed from V and 0 bases from J, the gap between germline ends came to 11 bases. Written as DNA, the CDR3 is TGTGCCAGTAGTATACCAAGCGGAGGCTCTGGGGCCAACGTCCTGACTTTC. Encoded protein: CASSIPSGGSGANVLTF.

Only one count was recorded for this clone. The genes are TRBV7-6 and TRBJ1-1; D unclear. In germline, CDR1 is SGHVS, CDR2 FNYEAQ. V was cut by 2 bases and J by 4 bases, with 11 bases left in between. This CDR3 contains 14 residues. CDR3: CASSLSRVSTEAFF. The CDR3 region has the DNA TGTGCCAGCAGCTTATCAAGGGTGAGCACTGAAGCTTTCTTT.

The chain carries TRBV7-4 and TRBJ1-5; D gene uncertain. Trimming shortened V by 1 base and J by 3 bases, and 10 bases separated the two germline ends. The germline V gene has CDR1 SGHVT and CDR2 SQSDAQ. This CDR3 region has 15 residues. This CDR3 is CASSLEARNNQPQHF. Here the CDR3 DNA reads TGTGCCAGCAGCTTAGAAGCCAGGAACAATCAGCCCCAGCATTTT.

The V gene is TRBV19, the J gene TRBJ1-6, with TRBD1 as a possible D gene (5 bases). The V end was cut by 1 base, the J end by 10 bases, with 8 bases between. This CDR3 comprises 13 residues. Germline V lookup: CDR1 LNHDA, CDR2 SQIVND (reference sequence). The CDR3, as DNA: TGTGCCAGTAGTATAGGGGGGAGATCACCCCTCCACTTT. It encodes CASSIGGRSPLHF.

The chain is built from TRBV7-2 and TRBJ1-2; TRBD1 agrees at 8 bases. Germline CDR1 SGHTA, CDR2 FQGNSA. The CDR3 length is 16 residues. V shed 4 bases, J shed 3 bases, and the junction held 10 bases outside the gene matches. The CDR3 DNA sequence: TGTGCCAGCAGCTCCCGCGGACAGGGTTGGGACTATGGCTACACCTTC. This encodes CASSSRGQGWDYGYTF.

This sequence joins TRBV7-2 and TRBJ1-2; maybe TRBD1 (5 bases). CDR3 length equals 14 residues. Germline-derived CDR1 and CDR2 are SGHTA and FQGNSA. V lost 5 bases, J lost 1 base, and 11 bases lay in between. CDR3 DNA: TGTGCCAGCAGCCAACGGGGGGGTAACTATGGCTACACCTTC. Translating it yields CASSQRGGNYGYTF.

V is TRBV28 and J is TRBJ1-2; 7 bases are shared with TRBD1. This CDR3 contains 13 residues. The V gene end was trimmed by 9 bases and the J gene end by 9 bases; junction bases not matched to a gene: 13. Germline V CDR1 and CDR2: MDHEN, SYDVKM. Here the CDR3 DNA reads TGTGCCAGTGGGGTACTTAACAGGGGACGCTACACCTTC. Translating gives CASGVLNRGRYTF.

The V and J genes are TRBV5-1 and TRBJ2-3; 14 bases agree with TRBD2. V lost 3 bases, J lost 0 bases, and 6 bases stayed unmatched. Germline CDR1 is SGHRS and CDR2 is YFSETQ. There are 18 residues in the CDR3. In nucleotides, the CDR3 is TGCGCCAGCAGCTCGGGACTAGCGGGAGAAGGTAGCACAGATACGCAGTATTTT. Its protein product is CASSSGLAGEGSTDTQYF.

The chain links TRBV19 to TRBJ2-1; 10 bases fit TRBD1. The CDR3 loop spans 18 amino acids. CDR1 and CDR2 from the germline V gene are LNHDA and SQIVND (reference sequence). V lost 3 bases, J lost 5 bases, and 13 bases stayed unmatched. This CDR3 is CASSIAGQGSSTNNEQFF. CDR3 coding DNA: TGTGCCAGTAGTATTGCGGGACAGGGGTCCTCTACTAACAATGAGCAGTTCTTC.

This chain connects TRBV19 to TRBJ2-3; D may be TRBD2 (6 bases). Germline values: CDR1 LNHDA, CDR2 SQIVND (reference sequence). The CDR3 runs 14 residues. The V end lost 4 bases, the J end lost 1 base, and 9 bases lay between the germline ends. CDR3 in DNA: TGTGCCAGTAGTAGGGGGGACGGCACAGATACGCAGTATTTT. Its protein product is CASSRGDGTDTQYF.

The rearrangement links TRBV11-3 to TRBJ2-3; 7 nucleotides match TRBD2. Trimming at V came to 5 bases and at J to 4 bases, leaving 6 bases not matched to a gene. The CDR3 spans 14 residues. Germline CDR1 reads SGHNT; CDR2 reads YENEEA. The CDR3 is CASSPGTSADTQYF. DNA of the CDR3: TGTGCCAGCAGCCCCGGCACTAGCGCAGATACGCAGTATTTT.

This chain uses TRBV29-1 with TRBJ2-7; D may match TRBD1 or TRBD2 (6 bases each). CDR1 SQVTM and CDR2 ANQGSEA come from the germline V gene. V lost 0 bases and J lost 2, with 11 bases in between. This CDR3 has 14 residues. The DNA of the CDR3 is TGCAGCGTTGAAGAAGTCGGGGGCGCCTACGAGCAGTACTTC. Protein product: CSVEEVGGAYEQYF.

The V and J genes are TRBV11-3 and TRBJ1-1, with D possibly matching TRBD1 (6 bases). Trimming left V 4 bases short and J 1 base short, with 10 bases between. Germline lookup yields CDR1 SGHNT and CDR2 YENEEA. CDR3 length: 14 amino acids. The CDR3 nucleotides are TGTGCCAGCAGCTCCAGGGGAGGGAACACTGAAGCTTTCTTT. This translates into CASSSRGGNTEAFF. Filled out from reference TRBV11-3 and TRBJ1-1, the complete variable domain reads EAGVVQSPRYKIIEKKQPVAFWCNPISGHNTLYWYLQNLGQGPELLIRYENEEAVDDSQLPKDRFSAERLKGVDSTLKIQPAELGDSAVYLCASSSRGGNTEAFFGQGTRLTVV.

This chain connects TRBV10-2 to TRBJ2-7; 10 nucleotides align to TRBD2. Germline V CDR1 and CDR2: WSHSY, SAAADI. After removal of 6 bases from V and 6 bases from J, the junction contained 5 bases not matched to a gene. The CDR3 contains 13 residues. CDR3 in DNA: TGCGCCAGCAGCCCCCTAGCGGGAGTCGAGCAGTACTTC. Protein: CASSPLAGVEQYF.

With regard to this clone: One end of the junction does not line up with germline, which may come from a read error. The rearrangement joins TRBV28 to TRBJ1-4; D may be TRBD1 (5 bases). The length of the CDR3 is 12 residues. Looked up from germline, CDR1 is MDHEN and CDR2 is SYDVKM. The CDR3 coding sequence is TGTGCCAGCAGTTTACGGTACCGGGACCGCACTTTT. Amino acid sequence: CASSLRYRDRTF.

The V and J genes are TRBV2 and TRBJ1-1, with 9 bases that match TRBD1. J was trimmed by 5 bases and V by 8 bases; bases with no gene match: 6. CDR1 is SNHLY and CDR2 is FYNNEI in the germline V gene. The CDR3 is 13 residues long. CDR3 nucleotide sequence: TGTGCCAGCCTACCGGACAGGGGTACTGAAGCTTTCTTT. It codes for CASLPDRGTEAFF.